This entry lists 2 T cell receptor beta chains sequenced from one sample in a study of T cell repertoires in cytomegalovirus infection. Via MiXCR, TCRdb re-called the reads, giving one row per CDR3 protein. The data show around 800,000 distinct CDR3 sequences, approximately 30% seen once. Antigens for these TCRs are unknown. The sequences come from cultured CD8+ T cells from PBMCs, collected from culture after CMV antigen stimulation. The receptors stem from a human donor in good health (CMV status not recorded). Some clones in this sample may be carry-over from other donors' samples.

This clonotype was counted between two and nine times. The chain employs TRBV7-9 and TRBJ2-1, with TRBD2 matching over 9 bases. J gave up 4 bases and V 2 bases, and 6 bases lay outside the gene matches. Germline lookup yields CDR1 SEHNR and CDR2 FQNEAQ (reference sequence). The CDR3 extends over 16 amino acids. CDR3 amino acids: CASSLNSGGLYNEQFF. The CDR3 DNA sequence: TGTGCCAGCAGCTTAAATAGCGGGGGCCTTTACAATGAGCAGTTCTTC.

This clonotype was detected a few times. The rearrangement links TRBV12-3 or TRBV12-4 to TRBJ2-2, with 8 bases matching TRBD2. V lost 3 bases and J lost 7; bases outside the gene matches: 13. This CDR3 is built from 17 residues. The CDR3 loop reads CASSFLLAGQMGGELFF. The CDR3 bases are TGTGCCAGCAGTTTTCTGCTAGCGGGTCAAATGGGCGGGGAGCTGTTTTTT.